This T cell receptor beta chain was sequenced in a study of control samples from healthy donors and cancer patients. Here immunoSEQ multiplex PCR was the method, and the copy in TCRdb shows in-frame clones only, minus some. The table shows some 130,000 clones, with more than 80% occurring only once. This CDR3 is built from 17 residues. V shed 1 base, J shed 3 bases, and the junction held 2 bases outside the gene matches. From germline, CDR1 is LNHDA and CDR2 SQIVND (reference sequence). The sample consisted of blood. This clonotype was sampled from a man aged 18-30 years in good health. This chain links TRBV19 with TRBJ2-3; 15 bases line up with TRBD2. As DNA, the CDR3 is TGTGCCAGTAGTATAGTTGGGACTAGCGGGAGGACAGATACGCAGTATTTT. Translation: CASSIVGTSGRTDTQYF.